The clone carrying this T cell receptor (beta chain) has more than one count but fewer than ten. The record originates from a study of blood T cell repertoires in COVID-19. Overall study context: Italy, Spain and the United States were the sources of the convalescent and acute COVID-19 samples.

Per the study methods: Reference gene primers were amplified, and this amplification served to estimate nucleated cell counts. Clones were sequenced by immunoSEQ multiplex PCR, and TCRdb holds only the in-frame ones, with some missing. The DNA gave D and trimming, while V, J and clone size come from that table. The sample carries tens of thousands of clones, roughly 86% recorded once. The sequencing sample was made of peripheral blood. The sequence derives from a man older than 75 with active or convalescent COVID-19.

CDR3 sequence (DNA): TGTGCCAGCAGCCCCCGAGACGAGCAGTACGTC. Its protein product is CASSPRDEQYV. The gene calls are TRBV9 and TRBJ2-7; D is undetermined. V dropped 4 bases and J dropped 5 bases, with 7 bases sitting between them. The CDR3 has 11 amino acids. CDR1 is SGDLS, CDR2 YYNGEE, per germline.